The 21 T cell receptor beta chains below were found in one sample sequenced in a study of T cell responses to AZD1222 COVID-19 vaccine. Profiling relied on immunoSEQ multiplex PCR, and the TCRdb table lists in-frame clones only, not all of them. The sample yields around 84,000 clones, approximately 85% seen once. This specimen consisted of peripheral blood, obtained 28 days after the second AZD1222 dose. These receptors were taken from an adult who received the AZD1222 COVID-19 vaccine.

The CDR3 loop reads CASTLRGHKANEQFF. The DNA of the CDR3 is TGTGCCAGCACCCTGAGGGGACATAAAGCCAATGAGCAGTTCTTC. J is TRBJ2-1 and V is TRBV28; weak D call: TRBD1 (6 bases). CDR3 length: 15 residues. The germline V gene has CDR1 MDHEN and CDR2 SYDVKM. V lost 7 bases and J lost 6, with 19 bases in between.

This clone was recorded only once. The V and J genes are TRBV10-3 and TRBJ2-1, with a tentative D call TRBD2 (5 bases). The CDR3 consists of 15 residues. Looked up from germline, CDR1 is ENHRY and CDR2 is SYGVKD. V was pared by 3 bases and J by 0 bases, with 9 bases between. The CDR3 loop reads CAISDRGNSYNEQFF. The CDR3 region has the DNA TGTGCCATCAGTGACCGGGGTAACTCCTACAATGAGCAGTTCTTC.

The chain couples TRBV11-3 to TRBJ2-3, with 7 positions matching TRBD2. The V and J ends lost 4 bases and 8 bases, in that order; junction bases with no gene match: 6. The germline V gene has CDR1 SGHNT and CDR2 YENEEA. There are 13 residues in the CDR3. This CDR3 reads CASSYESGGTQYF. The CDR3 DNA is TGTGCCAGCAGCTATGAATCGGGAGGTACGCAGTATTTT.

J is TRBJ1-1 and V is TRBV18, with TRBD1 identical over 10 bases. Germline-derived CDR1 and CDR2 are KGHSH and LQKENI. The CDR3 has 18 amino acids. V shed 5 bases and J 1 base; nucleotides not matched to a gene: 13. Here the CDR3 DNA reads TGTGCCAGCTCAGTCTCCGGGACAGGGGTTCTTGGGAACACTGAAGCTTTCTTT. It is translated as CASSVSGTGVLGNTEAFF.

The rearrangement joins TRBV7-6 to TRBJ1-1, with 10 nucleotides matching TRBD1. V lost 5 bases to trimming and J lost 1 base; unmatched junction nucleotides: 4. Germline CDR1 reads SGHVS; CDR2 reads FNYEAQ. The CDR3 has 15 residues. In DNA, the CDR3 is TGTGCCAGCAGCGAAGGGGACAGGGGGAACACTGAAGCTTTCTTT. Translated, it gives CASSEGDRGNTEAFF.

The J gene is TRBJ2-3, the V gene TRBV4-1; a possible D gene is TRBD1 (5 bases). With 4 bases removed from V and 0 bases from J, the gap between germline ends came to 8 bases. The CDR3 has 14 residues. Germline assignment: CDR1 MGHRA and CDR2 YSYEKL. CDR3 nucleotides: TGCGCCAGCAGCCCGACAGCTAGCACAGATACGCAGTATTTT. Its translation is CASSPTASTDTQYF.

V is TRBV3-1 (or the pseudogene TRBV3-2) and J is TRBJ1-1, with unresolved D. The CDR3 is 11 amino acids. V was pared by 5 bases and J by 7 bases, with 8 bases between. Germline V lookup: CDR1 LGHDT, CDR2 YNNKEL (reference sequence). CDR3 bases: TGTGCCAGCAGCTCGCGGGGTGAAGCTTTCTTT. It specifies CASSSRGEAFF.

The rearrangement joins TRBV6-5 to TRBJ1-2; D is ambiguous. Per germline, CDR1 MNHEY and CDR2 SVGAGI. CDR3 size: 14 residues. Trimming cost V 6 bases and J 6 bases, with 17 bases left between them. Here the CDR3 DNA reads TGTGCCAGCAGCGGACTCCGGGTTTTCAATGGCTACACCTTC. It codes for CASSGLRVFNGYTF.

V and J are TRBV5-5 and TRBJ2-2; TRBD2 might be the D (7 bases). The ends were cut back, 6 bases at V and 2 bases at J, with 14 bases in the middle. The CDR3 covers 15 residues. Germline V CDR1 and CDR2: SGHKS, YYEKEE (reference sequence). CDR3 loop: CASTRGGGNTGELFF. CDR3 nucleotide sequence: TGTGCCAGCACCCGGGGAGGGGGTAACACCGGGGAGCTGTTTTTT.

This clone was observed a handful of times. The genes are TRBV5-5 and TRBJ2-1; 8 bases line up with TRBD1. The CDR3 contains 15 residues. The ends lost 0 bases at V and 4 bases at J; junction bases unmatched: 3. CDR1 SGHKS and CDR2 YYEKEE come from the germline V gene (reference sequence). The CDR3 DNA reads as TGTGCCAGCAGCTTGGATGGACAGGGATACAATGAGCAGTTCTTC. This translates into CASSLDGQGYNEQFF.

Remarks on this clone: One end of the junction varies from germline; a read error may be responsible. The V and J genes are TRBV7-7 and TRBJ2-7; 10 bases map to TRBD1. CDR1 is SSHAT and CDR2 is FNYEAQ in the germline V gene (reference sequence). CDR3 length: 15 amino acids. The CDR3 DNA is TGTGCTAGCAGCCTGGGACAGGGGATCTCCTACGAGCAGTACTTC. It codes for CASSLGQGISYEQYF.

DNA of the CDR3: TGTGCCAGCAGTTTATGGGGACAGGGATACAATCAGCCCCAGCATTTT. Its protein is CASSLWGQGYNQPQHF. The V call is TRBV28, the J call TRBJ1-5, with TRBD1 identical over 9 bases. Germline values: CDR1 MDHEN, CDR2 SYDVKM. The ends lost 0 bases at V and 3 bases at J; junction bases unmatched: 3. This CDR3 has 16 amino acids.

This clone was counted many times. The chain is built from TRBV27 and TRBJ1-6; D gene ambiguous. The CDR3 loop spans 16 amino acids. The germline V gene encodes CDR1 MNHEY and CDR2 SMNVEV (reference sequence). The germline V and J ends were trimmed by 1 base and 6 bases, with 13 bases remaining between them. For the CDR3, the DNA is TGTGCCAGCAGTTTATGGTTCGCGTCTCTTAATTCACCCCTCCACTTT. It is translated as CASSLWFASLNSPLHF.

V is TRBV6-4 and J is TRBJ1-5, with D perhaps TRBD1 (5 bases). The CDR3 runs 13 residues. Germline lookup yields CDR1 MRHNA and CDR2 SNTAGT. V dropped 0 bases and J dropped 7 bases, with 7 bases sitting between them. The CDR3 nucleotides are TGTGCCAGCAGTGACTCTGAGGGGCAGCCCCAGCATTTT. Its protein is CASSDSEGQPQHF.

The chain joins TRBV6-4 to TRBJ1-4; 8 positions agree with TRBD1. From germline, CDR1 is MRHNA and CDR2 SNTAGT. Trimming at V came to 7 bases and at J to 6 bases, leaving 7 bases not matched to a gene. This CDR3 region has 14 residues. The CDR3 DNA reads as TGTGCCAGCAATAAACAGGGGGAGGATGAAAAACTGTTTTTT. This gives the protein CASNKQGEDEKLFF.

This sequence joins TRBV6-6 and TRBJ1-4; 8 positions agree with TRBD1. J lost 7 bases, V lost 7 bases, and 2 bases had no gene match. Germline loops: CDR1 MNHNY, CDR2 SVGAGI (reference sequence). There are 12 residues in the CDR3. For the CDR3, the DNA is TGTGCCAGCACCAGGGGGCCTGAAAAACTGTTTTTT. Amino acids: CASTRGPEKLFF.

CDR3 in DNA: TGTGCCAGCAGTTTCCCTTTCACAGATACGCAGTATTTT. Its protein product is CASSFPFTDTQYF. The chain is built from TRBV2 and TRBJ2-3; no definite D call. There are 13 residues in the CDR3. Germline V CDR1 and CDR2: SNHLY, FYNNEI. The germline V and J ends were trimmed by 5 bases and 2 bases, with 8 bases remaining between them.

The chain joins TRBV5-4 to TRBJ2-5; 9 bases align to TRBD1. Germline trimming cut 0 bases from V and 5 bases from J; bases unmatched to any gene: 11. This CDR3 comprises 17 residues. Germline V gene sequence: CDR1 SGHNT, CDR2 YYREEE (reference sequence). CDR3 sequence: CASSLGPKTGGFETQYF. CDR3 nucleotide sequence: TGTGCCAGCAGCTTGGGCCCTAAGACAGGGGGATTCGAGACCCAGTACTTC.

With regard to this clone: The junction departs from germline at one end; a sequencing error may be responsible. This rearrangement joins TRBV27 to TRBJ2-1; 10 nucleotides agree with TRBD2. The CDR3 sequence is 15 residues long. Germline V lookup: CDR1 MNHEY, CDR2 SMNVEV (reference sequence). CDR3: CASSPLAGSSNEQFF. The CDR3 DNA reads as TGTGCCAGCAGTCCACTAGCGGGGTCCTCCAATGAGCAGTTCTTC.

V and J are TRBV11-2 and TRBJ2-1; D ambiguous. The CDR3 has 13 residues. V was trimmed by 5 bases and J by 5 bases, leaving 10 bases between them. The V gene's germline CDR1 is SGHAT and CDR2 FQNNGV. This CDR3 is CASSPRRHNEQFF. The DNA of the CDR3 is TGTGCCAGCAGCCCACGACGGCACAATGAGCAGTTCTTC.

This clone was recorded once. CDR3 nucleotide sequence: TGTGCCAGCAGTCCACTCCAGCGAACATACCAAGAGACCCAGTACTTC. This gives the protein CASSPLQRTYQETQYF. The rearrangement joins TRBV28 to TRBJ2-5; D gene uncertain. This CDR3 contains 16 residues. The V end was cut by 5 bases, the J end by 0 bases, with 16 bases between. Germline CDR1 and CDR2: MDHEN and SYDVKM.